This T cell receptor (beta chain) was retrieved from a study of a mutant IDH1 vaccine in newly diagnosed glioma. Looking at the study overall: Previous treatment comprised radiotherapy, temozolomide, or both, mostly both.

Regarding this clone: The antigen remains undetermined.

Time point here: week 35, safety follow-up. Each vaccine dose was 300 ug of mutant IDH1 20-mer peptide, with topical imiquimod. Using immunoSEQ multiplex PCR, the repertoire was profiled, and TCRdb retains in-frame clones only, with some absent. This table has about 54,000 clones, 80% to 85% appearing once. CDR3 length: 13 amino acids. Trimming shortened V by 2 bases and J by 5 bases, and 9 bases separated the two germline ends. Germline-derived CDR1 and CDR2 are SGHTA and FQGTGA. The input for sequencing was PBMCs, taken from a glioma patient whose treatment included an IDH1 peptide vaccine. This chain joins TRBV7-3 and TRBJ1-1; D remains unclear. The source is a young woman with glioma. The CDR3: CASSLFGITEAFF. The CDR3 bases are TGTGCCAGCAGCTTATTCGGGATTACTGAAGCTTTCTTT. Variable domain in full (rest from reference TRBV7-3 and TRBJ1-1): GAGVSQTPSNKVTEKGKYVELRCDPISGHTALYWYRQSLGQGPEFLIYFQGTGAADDSGLPNDRFFAVRPEGSVSTLKIQRTERGDSAVYLCASSLFGITEAFFGQGTRLTVV.